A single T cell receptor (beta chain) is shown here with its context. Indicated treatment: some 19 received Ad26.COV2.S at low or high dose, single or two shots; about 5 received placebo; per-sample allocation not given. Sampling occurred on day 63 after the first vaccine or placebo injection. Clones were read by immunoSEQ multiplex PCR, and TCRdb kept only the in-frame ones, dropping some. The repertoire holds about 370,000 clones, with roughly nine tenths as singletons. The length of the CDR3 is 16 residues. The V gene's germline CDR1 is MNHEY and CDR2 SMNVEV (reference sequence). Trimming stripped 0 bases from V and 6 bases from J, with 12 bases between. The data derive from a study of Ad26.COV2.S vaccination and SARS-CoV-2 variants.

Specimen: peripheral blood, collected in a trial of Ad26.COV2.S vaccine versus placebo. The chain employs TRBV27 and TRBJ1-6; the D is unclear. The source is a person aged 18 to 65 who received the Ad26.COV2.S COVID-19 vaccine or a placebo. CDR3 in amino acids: CASSLSMGPSNSPLHF. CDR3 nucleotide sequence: TGTGCCAGCAGTTTATCGATGGGTCCGAGTAATTCACCCCTCCACTTT.